The present T cell receptor beta chain was sequenced within a study of CD8+CD57+ T cells in acquired aplastic anemia. Study context: Sorting CD4+ and CD8+ cells gave DNA averaging around 3 ug.

The CDR3 covers 13 residues. Germline V gene sequence: CDR1 MNHEY, CDR2 SMNVEV (reference sequence). V gave up 5 bases and J gave up 0 bases, with 6 bases separating them. Individuals selected for sequencing had exhibited CD8+CD57+ cell expansion on flow cytometry. As a group, the patients uniformly had severe acquired aplastic anemia. According to the study, genomic DNA was the template for TCR beta VDJ and CDR3 profiling. From the reads, TCRdb called clonotypes with MiXCR, one entry per CDR3 protein. The table shows under 200,000 distinct CDR3 sequences, with over 40% occurring only once. Study-wide results and limits: Patients were compared with controls for CD8+ Simpson's diversity, and no significant difference emerged.

This clonotype came up many times. Its antigen is not known. The sequenced material came from sorted CD4+, CD8+, or CD8+CD57+ T cells (not recorded which) from PBMCs. The origin of this receptor is a human donor with aplastic anemia. The chain carries TRBV27 and TRBJ2-3; D unresolved. CDR3 coding DNA: TGTGCCAGCAGTATGACTAGCACAGATACGCAGTATTTT. It yields the protein CASSMTSTDTQYF.